This T cell receptor (beta chain) appears in the sequencing data of a study of T cells in localized non-small cell lung cancer. General study findings and limits: In the blood, greater T cell density corresponded to longer overall survival. Uninvolved adjacent lung showed higher T cell clonality than tumor.

Sequencing used immunoSEQ multiplex PCR; TCRdb keeps in-frame clones, though not all of them. The sample carries more than 1,000 clones, roughly 28% recorded once. Note on this clone: Its cognate antigen is unknown.

The CDR3 sequence is 13 residues long. V was clipped by 4 bases and J by 2 bases, with 7 bases between them. Germline values: CDR1 KGHSH, CDR2 LQKENI. The specimen comprised normal lung tissue next to the tumor, sampled before any cancer treatment. The TCR originated in a male donor at least 60 years old with stage II lung adenocarcinoma. This chain joins TRBV18 and TRBJ2-3; D possibly matches TRBD1 or TRBD2 (5 bases each). The chain's CDR3 is CASSQGTTDTQYF. The CDR3 DNA follows: TGTGCCAGCTCACAAGGGACCACAGATACGCAGTATTTT.